The 30 T cell receptor beta chains listed next were all sequenced from one sample in a study of blood T cell repertoires in COVID-19. Using immunoSEQ multiplex PCR, the repertoire was profiled, and TCRdb retains in-frame clones only, with some absent. The table shows 200,000 to 250,000 clones, with 80% to 90% occurring only once. Sequenced input: peripheral blood. All receptors derive from a man at least 80 years old with acute or convalescent COVID-19.

The rearrangement uses TRBV7-3 and TRBJ2-1; D perhaps matches TRBD1 (6 bases). V was trimmed by 2 bases and J by 7 bases, leaving 15 bases between them. Germline values: CDR1 SGHTA, CDR2 FQGTGA. This CDR3 comprises 15 residues. The CDR3 sequence is CASSLGAGVGNEQFF. CDR3 nucleotide sequence: TGTGCCAGCAGCTTAGGGGCAGGGGTCGGGAATGAGCAGTTCTTC.

The J gene is TRBJ2-5, the V gene TRBV5-5; 11 positions match TRBD1. The CDR3 loop spans 15 amino acids. V dropped 4 bases and J dropped 3; count of bases not matched to a gene: 5. Looked up from germline, CDR1 is SGHKS and CDR2 is YYEKEE (reference sequence). CDR3 region: CASSLGTGGEETQYF. CDR3 in DNA: TGTGCCAGCAGCCTAGGGACAGGGGGGGAAGAGACCCAGTACTTC. The full variable domain, in which reference TRBV5-5 and TRBJ2-5 provide the parts outside the CDR3, is DAGVTQSPTHLIKTRGQQVTLRCSPISGHKSVSWYQQVLGQGPQFIFQYYEKEERGRGNFPDRFSARQFPNYSSELNVNALLLGDSALYLCASSLGTGGEETQYFGPGTRLLVL.

The genes are TRBV15 and TRBJ2-2; 8 bases line up with TRBD1. The V segment lost 6 bases and the J segment 6 bases; nucleotides outside the gene matches: 6. The CDR3 runs to 14 residues. CDR1 and CDR2 from the germline V gene are LNHNV and YYDKDF (reference sequence). The CDR3 here is CATSVRGLAGELFF. As DNA, the CDR3 is TGTGCCACCAGTGTCAGGGGGCTTGCCGGGGAGCTGTTTTTT.

The chain recombines TRBV6-6 with TRBJ1-5; 7 nucleotides match TRBD1. Unmatched junction bases numbered 6, after V lost 6 bases and J lost 1 base. CDR1 and CDR2 (germline): MNHNY, SVGAGI (reference sequence). The CDR3 sequence is 15 residues long. The DNA of the CDR3 is TGTGCCAGCAGCAACAGGGGTTCGAGCAATCAGCCCCAGCATTTT. Its translation is CASSNRGSSNQPQHF.

The chain has TRBV2 and TRBJ2-1, with D perhaps TRBD2 (5 bases). The germline CDR1 and CDR2 sequences are SNHLY and FYNNEI. V lost 8 bases to trimming and J lost 2 bases, with 10 bases between them. The CDR3 runs 13 residues. The DNA for the CDR3 is TGTGCCAGCGGAAAGCGGACCTACAATGAGCAGTTCTTC. Translated: CASGKRTYNEQFF.

This chain links TRBV5-1 with TRBJ2-7; 10 bases agree with TRBD2. J lost 0 bases, V lost 0 bases, and 6 bases had no gene match. The CDR3 is made up of 17 amino acids. Germline CDR1 SGHRS, CDR2 YFSETQ. The CDR3 spells CASSLASGSRSSYEQYF. Here the CDR3 DNA reads TGCGCCAGCAGCTTGGCTAGCGGGAGCCGCTCCTCCTACGAGCAGTACTTC. Full variable domain (rest looked up from reference TRBV5-1 and TRBJ2-7): KAGVTQTPRYLIKTRGQQVTLSCSPISGHRSVSWYQQTPGQGLQFLFEYFSETQRNKGNFPGRFSGRQFSNSRSEMNVSTLELGDSALYLCASSLASGSRSSYEQYFGPGTRLTVT.

J is TRBJ1-1 and V is TRBV10-3, with 8 bases that match TRBD1. Losses at the gene ends were 7 bases for V and 5 bases for J; bases not matched to a gene: 9. CDR3 length equals 14 residues. Per the germline V gene, CDR1 is ENHRY and CDR2 is SYGVKD. In DNA, the CDR3 is TGTGCCATCACGCAGGGGGCGGGTGGGACTGAAGCTTTCTTT. This codes for CAITQGAGGTEAFF.

The chain recombines TRBV7-2 with TRBJ2-5, with unresolved D. Per germline, CDR1 SGHTA and CDR2 FQGNSA. With 1 base removed from V and 1 base from J, the gap between germline ends came to 7 bases. The length of the CDR3 is 14 residues. The CDR3, as DNA: TGTGCCAGCAGCTTAGATCAGATCCAAGAGACCCAGTACTTC. Its protein is CASSLDQIQETQYF.

The DNA for the CDR3 is TGCGCCAGCAGCCCCCGACAGAGCACTAACTATGGCTACACCTTC. The encoded protein is CASSPRQSTNYGYTF. The chain is built from TRBV5-1 and TRBJ1-2, with a weak D call TRBD1 (5 bases). V was shortened by 4 bases and J by 0 bases, with 13 bases between the two germline ends. Germline CDR1 is SGHRS and CDR2 is YFSETQ. This CDR3 has 15 residues.

This clone occurred a few times. The chain carries TRBV6-5 and TRBJ1-6; D remains unclear. From germline, CDR1 is MNHEY and CDR2 SVGAGI. V was cut by 7 bases and J by 4 bases, with 11 bases left in between. This CDR3 is built from 14 residues. The DNA for the CDR3 is TGTGCCAGCACCAACTACGATTATAATTCACCCCTCCACTTT. Translated: CASTNYDYNSPLHF.

This clone was observed a handful of times. The CDR3 region has the DNA TGTGCCAGTAGTATATCCAGGACACCTGGGCTTGAAGCTTTCTTT. Translating it yields CASSISRTPGLEAFF. This chain uses TRBV19 with TRBJ1-1, with D possibly TRBD1 on 5 matching bases. The CDR3 consists of 15 residues. The germline V and J ends were trimmed by 2 bases and 7 bases, with 17 bases remaining between them. Germline V lookup: CDR1 LNHDA, CDR2 SQIVND (reference sequence).

This chain links TRBV5-6 with TRBJ1-1; 8 bases are shared with TRBD1. CDR1 is SGHDT, CDR2 YYEEEE, per germline. The V segment lost 3 bases and the J segment 1 base; nucleotides outside the gene matches: 11. The CDR3 covers 17 residues. In nucleotides, the CDR3 is TGTGCCAGCAGCTACCTAACAGGGGGGCCAGGGAACACTGAAGCTTTCTTT. Protein: CASSYLTGGPGNTEAFF.

The chain joins TRBV7-2 to TRBJ1-1; 7 bases agree with TRBD1. The V and J ends lost 8 bases and 10 bases, in that order; junction bases with no gene match: 13. The CDR3 spans 13 residues. Germline V gene sequence: CDR1 SGHTA, CDR2 FQGNSA. CDR3 sequence: CASRYRGDVRAFF. CDR3 nucleotide sequence: TGTGCCAGCCGCTACAGGGGCGATGTCAGAGCTTTCTTT.

The chain employs TRBV29-1 and TRBJ2-3; possibly TRBD1 for D (6 bases). CDR3 length: 15 residues. The V end lost 4 bases, the J end lost 2 bases, and 16 bases lay between the germline ends. The germline gives CDR1 SQVTM, CDR2 ANQGSEA. DNA of the CDR3: TGCAGCGTTGGAGCCCGAGGACAGTTCACAGATACGCAGTATTTT. Translation: CSVGARGQFTDTQYF.

The chain couples TRBV7-2 to TRBJ1-4; D call uncertain. Looked up from germline, CDR1 is SGHTA and CDR2 is FQGNSA. Trimming stripped 2 bases from V and 0 bases from J, with 4 bases between. This CDR3 spans 14 amino acids. CDR3 protein: CASSLQATNEKLFF. DNA of the CDR3: TGTGCCAGCAGCTTACAGGCAACTAATGAAAAACTGTTTTTT.

The chain carries TRBV27 and TRBJ2-7, with 8 bases that match TRBD1. Unmatched junction bases numbered 1, after V lost 5 bases and J lost 4 bases. From germline, CDR1 is MNHEY and CDR2 SMNVEV (reference sequence). The CDR3 runs 12 residues. The CDR3 sequence: CASSGDRYEQYF. The CDR3 DNA reads as TGTGCCAGCAGTGGGGACAGGTACGAGCAGTACTTC.

The CDR3 loop is CATSPVRGANVLTF. In DNA, the CDR3 is TGTGCCACCAGCCCAGTGCGGGGGGCCAACGTCCTGACTTTC. The chain carries TRBV15 and TRBJ2-6; D is unresolved. Looked up from germline, CDR1 is LNHNV and CDR2 is YYDKDF (reference sequence). V was pared by 5 bases and J by 4 bases, with 9 bases between. The CDR3 runs to 14 residues.

This chain connects TRBV7-9 to TRBJ2-7; the D gene is possibly TRBD1 (7 bases). The CDR3 runs 12 residues. Germline V CDR1 and CDR2: SEHNR, FQNEAQ (reference sequence). The V and J ends lost 4 bases and 7 bases respectively, with 11 bases between them. The CDR3 spells CASSSGGREQYF. The CDR3 region has the DNA TGTGCCAGCAGCTCAGGGGGGCGTGAGCAGTACTTC.

Only a few counts were recorded for this clone. The chain joins TRBV7-2 to TRBJ2-5, with a weak D call TRBD2 (6 bases). CDR1 and CDR2 from the germline V gene are SGHTA and FQGNSA. The CDR3 totals 15 residues. V shed 5 bases and J shed 1 base, with 14 bases lying between them. The CDR3 coding sequence is TGTGCCAGCAGCCCCATGCGGGGTTCCCAAGAGACCCAGTACTTC. This codes for CASSPMRGSQETQYF.

This clone was observed once. The CDR3 here is CAISGQGEDTQYF. Here the CDR3 DNA reads TGTGCCATCAGTGGACAGGGGGAAGATACGCAGTATTTT. The genes are TRBV10-3 and TRBJ2-3; TRBD1 aligns across 9 bases. The CDR3 spans 13 residues. Germline V gene sequence: CDR1 ENHRY, CDR2 SYGVKD. Trimming took 4 bases from V and 5 from J; bases not matched to a gene: 1.

The table lists this clone with a count of one. The chain links TRBV27 to TRBJ2-7, with a weak D call TRBD2 (6 bases). V lost 6 bases and J 0 bases, leaving 21 bases between the germline ends. CDR1 is MNHEY and CDR2 is SMNVEV in the germline V gene (reference sequence). The CDR3 loop spans 17 amino acids. Here the CDR3 DNA reads TGTGCCAGCAGCTCAAGGGTCCTAGCGTCGAGCTCCTACGAGCAGTACTTC. Translation: CASSSRVLASSSYEQYF.

V gene TRBV27 combines with J gene TRBJ1-5; a weak D match, TRBD1 (5 bases). CDR1 and CDR2 from the germline V gene are MNHEY and SMNVEV (reference sequence). The CDR3 totals 14 residues. The V end was cut by 3 bases, the J end by 6 bases, with 12 bases between. The CDR3 here is CASSFSGGGQPQHF. The CDR3 DNA is TGTGCCAGCAGTTTTTCCGGGGGAGGTCAGCCCCAGCATTTT.

This clone was found once. This chain connects TRBV4-2 to TRBJ2-7; 8 bases map to TRBD2. The junction had 1 base not matched to a gene; V was cut back by 0 bases and J by 3 bases. Germline V gene data show CDR1 as LGHNA and CDR2 as YNFKEQ. The CDR3 is 14 residues long. This CDR3 is CASSQEAGDYEQYF. The DNA of the CDR3 is TGTGCCAGCAGCCAAGAAGCGGGAGACTACGAGCAGTACTTC.

The chain has TRBV11-2 and TRBJ2-3; TRBD2 matches 9 bases. The J segment lost 7 bases and the V segment lost 3 bases, leaving 8 bases of the junction unmatched. This CDR3 comprises 15 residues. Germline lookup yields CDR1 SGHAT and CDR2 FQNNGV. CDR3: CASSLGSGSSNTQYF. The CDR3 region has the DNA TGTGCCAGCAGCTTGGGTAGCGGGAGCTCAAATACGCAGTATTTT.

This chain uses TRBV29-1 with TRBJ2-1; weak D call: TRBD2 (5 bases). This CDR3 has 13 residues. Germline lookup yields CDR1 SQVTM and CDR2 ANQGSEA. V lost 4 bases, J lost 5 bases, and 12 bases lay in between. This chain's CDR3 is CSVAVSGNNEQFF. The CDR3, as DNA: TGCAGCGTTGCGGTGTCGGGAAACAATGAGCAGTTCTTC.

The rearrangement links TRBV7-2 to TRBJ2-3, with 9 positions matching TRBD2. The CDR3 has 17 residues. The J segment lost 0 bases and the V segment lost 5 bases, leaving 9 bases of the junction unmatched. CDR1 SGHTA and CDR2 FQGNSA come from the germline V gene. In DNA, the CDR3 is TGTGCCAGCAGCAAAGAAGCGGGGGGCTTTAGCACAGATACGCAGTATTTT. The encoded protein is CASSKEAGGFSTDTQYF.

The V call is TRBV5-1, the J call TRBJ1-2, with TRBD1 matching over 8 bases. CDR3 length: 14 amino acids. Per germline, CDR1 SGHRS and CDR2 YFSETQ. The J segment lost 4 bases and the V segment lost 4 bases, leaving 6 bases of the junction unmatched. This CDR3 is CASSTDREAYGYTF. In DNA, the CDR3 is TGCGCCAGCAGCACGGACAGGGAGGCCTATGGCTACACCTTC.

The V gene is TRBV5-1, the J gene TRBJ1-2; no clear D gene. The germline V and J ends were trimmed by 1 base and 4 bases, with 14 bases remaining between them. The CDR3 consists of 15 residues. Germline V gene data show CDR1 as SGHRS and CDR2 as YFSETQ. CDR3 loop: CASSLSTDPLYGYTF. The CDR3, as DNA: TGCGCCAGCAGCTTGTCCACTGATCCTCTCTATGGCTACACCTTC.

The chain joins TRBV5-1 to TRBJ2-7; 12 bases line up with TRBD2. The CDR3 is 14 amino acids. Germline V lookup: CDR1 SGHRS, CDR2 YFSETQ. V lost 4 bases to trimming and J lost 3 bases; unmatched junction nucleotides: 2. The CDR3 sequence is CASSPTSGSYEQYF. CDR3 in DNA: TGCGCCAGCAGCCCGACTAGCGGGAGCTACGAGCAGTACTTC.

The chain couples TRBV6-2 or TRBV6-3 to TRBJ2-5, with 8 bases that match TRBD2. The CDR3 is made up of 14 amino acids. V gave up 5 bases and J gave up 1 base; unmatched junction bases: 3. The V gene's germline CDR1 is MNHEY and CDR2 SVGEGT. The DNA for the CDR3 is TGTGCCAGCAGTCGGGGGGGCATCCAAGAGACCCAGTACTTC. Its protein product is CASSRGGIQETQYF.